The rows below give T cell receptor beta chains drawn from one sample of a study of post-analysis software for immune sequencing data. TCRdb re-analysed the PCR reads in MiXCR, keeping a single row per CDR3 protein. This table has about 430,000 distinct CDR3 sequences, more than 30% appearing once. The source material was blood. The source is a girl aged 2 to 9 with multiple sclerosis. Each CDR3 is given with its conserved first and last residue. Fields, in order: clone size, J gene, D gene, V gene, CDR3 DNA, CDR3 protein. D genes are given only for firm matches. Only some rows state a clone size, as once, few, many or a class for expanded clones.

clone size: -
J gene: TRBJ1-6
D gene: -
V gene: TRBV12-3/TRBV12-4
CDR3 DNA: TGTGCCAGCACCCTACAGGGACTCAATTCACCCCTCCACTTT
CDR3 protein: CASTLQGLNSPLHF

clone size: few
J gene: TRBJ1-2
D gene: -
V gene: TRBV12-3/TRBV12-4
CDR3 DNA: TGTACCAGTTCGGGGGTTGGGAGTCATGGCTACACCTTC
CDR3 protein: CTSSGVGSHGYTF

clone size: -
J gene: TRBJ2-7
D gene: -
V gene: TRBV10-2
CDR3 DNA: TGCGCCAGCAGTGATATAGTTCGGGTCAGGGCTAGGTACGAGCAGTACTTC
CDR3 protein: CASSDIVRVRARYEQYF

clone size: few
J gene: TRBJ1-2
D gene: TRBD1
V gene: TRBV28
CDR3 DNA: TGTGCCAGCAGTCAACGGGAGGACGTCAGGGGGCTCTATGGCTACACCTTC
CDR3 protein: CASSQREDVRGLYGYTF

clone size: -
J gene: TRBJ2-7
D gene: TRBD1
V gene: TRBV12-3/TRBV12-4
CDR3 DNA: TGTGCCAGCAGCGATCAACAGGGGTTCGAGCAGTACTTC
CDR3 protein: CASSDQQGFEQYF

clone size: -
J gene: TRBJ2-7
D gene: TRBD1
V gene: TRBV3-1
CDR3 DNA: TGTGCCAGCAGCATTGGACAGGGGGCTTACGAGCAGTACTTC
CDR3 protein: CASSIGQGAYEQYF

clone size: few
J gene: TRBJ1-5
D gene: -
V gene: TRBV12-3/TRBV12-4
CDR3 DNA: TGTGCCAGCAGTTTCGGCGGGATTCAGCCCCAGCATTTT
CDR3 protein: CASSFGGIQPQHF

clone size: -
J gene: TRBJ2-1
D gene: -
V gene: TRBV13
CDR3 DNA: TGTGCCAGCAGCTTGTCTCCGGACCGCAATTACAATGAGCAGTTCTTC
CDR3 protein: CASSLSPDRNYNEQFF

clone size: once
J gene: TRBJ2-7
D gene: TRBD1
V gene: TRBV9
CDR3 DNA: TGTGCCAGCAGTGAAGACAGGGGGTTCCACGAGCAGTACTTC
CDR3 protein: CASSEDRGFHEQYF

clone size: -
J gene: TRBJ2-1
D gene: TRBD2
V gene: TRBV7-6
CDR3 DNA: TGTGCCAGCAGCCGGTCTAGGGTTGCAATTGGGACTAGCGGGAGTGGCAATGAGCAGTTCTTC
CDR3 protein: CASSRSRVAIGTSGSGNEQFF

clone size: -
J gene: TRBJ2-7
D gene: -
V gene: TRBV13
CDR3 DNA: TGTGCCAGCAGCTCAGATATCGAAGGGGGCGAGCAGTACTTC
CDR3 protein: CASSSDIEGGEQYF

clone size: -
J gene: TRBJ1-1
D gene: -
V gene: TRBV7-3
CDR3 DNA: TGTGCCAGCAGCTTATCAGGGTTCAATGAAGCTTTCTTT
CDR3 protein: CASSLSGFNEAFF

clone size: few
J gene: TRBJ2-1
D gene: -
V gene: TRBV5-6
CDR3 DNA: TGTGCCAGCAGCAGCAATCCGGGGGACGGATGGCTTTCCAATGAGCAGTTCTTC
CDR3 protein: CASSSNPGDGWLSNEQFF

clone size: -
J gene: TRBJ2-6
D gene: -
V gene: TRBV20-1
CDR3 DNA: TGCAGTGCTAGAGCGTATCGGAACTCTGGGGCCAACGTCCTGACTTTC
CDR3 protein: CSARAYRNSGANVLTF

clone size: few
J gene: TRBJ2-5
D gene: -
V gene: TRBV3-1
CDR3 DNA: TGTGCCAGCAGCCAAGTGGGAGGTGTGGAGACCCAGTACTTC
CDR3 protein: CASSQVGGVETQYF

clone size: -
J gene: TRBJ2-1
D gene: -
V gene: TRBV20-1
CDR3 DNA: TGCAGTGCTAGAGATAGGGCAGGGCCCTCCTACAATGAGCAGTTCTTC
CDR3 protein: CSARDRAGPSYNEQFF

clone size: -
J gene: TRBJ2-3
D gene: TRBD2
V gene: TRBV20-1
CDR3 DNA: TGCAGTGCCCCCCGTGGGCTAGCGGGGGGTTTTGCGCAGTATTTT
CDR3 protein: CSAPRGLAGGFAQYF

clone size: -
J gene: TRBJ1-6
D gene: -
V gene: TRBV7-2
CDR3 DNA: TGTGCCAGCAGCCCCCATCAGTCACCCCTCCACTTT
CDR3 protein: CASSPHQSPLHF

clone size: -
J gene: TRBJ2-1
D gene: -
V gene: TRBV4-2
CDR3 DNA: TGTGCCAGCAGCCAAGGTGTTCTAGGCAATGAGCAGTTCTTC
CDR3 protein: CASSQGVLGNEQFF

clone size: few
J gene: TRBJ2-1
D gene: TRBD2
V gene: TRBV7-9
CDR3 DNA: TGTGCCAGCAGCCCCGGGGGACTAGCGGACAATGAGCAGTTCTTC
CDR3 protein: CASSPGGLADNEQFF

clone size: -
J gene: TRBJ2-3
D gene: -
V gene: TRBV6-5
CDR3 DNA: TGTGCCAGCAGTACCTTGGCGGGGCTCACAGATACGCAGTATTTT
CDR3 protein: CASSTLAGLTDTQYF

clone size: -
J gene: TRBJ2-1
D gene: -
V gene: TRBV11-2
CDR3 DNA: TGTGCCAGCAGCGTAGGCGGGGTGGGGACCTACAATGAGCAGTTCTTC
CDR3 protein: CASSVGGVGTYNEQFF

clone size: few
J gene: TRBJ2-7
D gene: -
V gene: TRBV29-1
CDR3 DNA: TGCAGCGTTGCTTGGCAGGCCTACGAGCAGTACTTC
CDR3 protein: CSVAWQAYEQYF

clone size: many
J gene: TRBJ2-1
D gene: TRBD1
V gene: TRBV29-1
CDR3 DNA: TGCAGCGTTGAAGGGCCGGGACAGCTCTACAATGAGCAGTTCTTC
CDR3 protein: CSVEGPGQLYNEQFF

clone size: few
J gene: TRBJ2-3
D gene: -
V gene: TRBV29-1
CDR3 DNA: TGCAGCGTTGCCGGGACAAAAGTCAGCACAGATACGCAGTATTTT
CDR3 protein: CSVAGTKVSTDTQYF

clone size: -
J gene: TRBJ2-2
D gene: TRBD2
V gene: TRBV28
CDR3 DNA: TGTGCCAGCAGTCAAGCGGGGCTAAACACCGGGGAGCTGTTTTTT
CDR3 protein: CASSQAGLNTGELFF

clone size: -
J gene: TRBJ2-5
D gene: TRBD1
V gene: TRBV5-1
CDR3 DNA: TGCGCCAGCAGCTTGGTGGGACAGGGCCTGGAGACCCAGTACTTC
CDR3 protein: CASSLVGQGLETQYF

clone size: -
J gene: TRBJ2-2
D gene: TRBD2
V gene: TRBV6-6
CDR3 DNA: TGTGCCAGCAGTTACCCGGGGGGAGAGCTCACCGGGGAGCTGTTTTTT
CDR3 protein: CASSYPGGELTGELFF

clone size: -
J gene: TRBJ2-1
D gene: TRBD2
V gene: TRBV6-1
CDR3 DNA: TGTGCCAGCAGCGGGACTAGCGGGAGAAAGCAGTTCTTC
CDR3 protein: CASSGTSGRKQFF

clone size: -
J gene: TRBJ1-1
D gene: -
V gene: TRBV28
CDR3 DNA: TGTGCCAGCAGGGTACTCAAGGGGAACACTGAAGCTTTCTTT
CDR3 protein: CASRVLKGNTEAFF

clone size: few
J gene: TRBJ2-4
D gene: TRBD2
V gene: TRBV4-1
CDR3 DNA: TGCGCCAGCAGCCAAGATCGTGGGACTAGGATGTTGTACTTC
CDR3 protein: CASSQDRGTRMLYF

clone size: -
J gene: TRBJ2-1
D gene: -
V gene: TRBV7-7
CDR3 DNA: TGTGCCAGCAGTACAGGACCTAATGAGCAGTTCTTC
CDR3 protein: CASSTGPNEQFF

clone size: -
J gene: TRBJ1-5
D gene: TRBD1
V gene: TRBV6-6
CDR3 DNA: TGTGCCAGCAGTTACGCGACTCAGGGGGGGGTAGATCAGCCCCAGCATTTT
CDR3 protein: CASSYATQGGVDQPQHF

clone size: few
J gene: TRBJ2-5
D gene: -
V gene: TRBV20-1
CDR3 DNA: TGCAGTGCTAGAGATCGTTTCTCAGGAAGGGTTTATGAGACCCAGTACTTC
CDR3 protein: CSARDRFSGRVYETQYF

clone size: -
J gene: TRBJ2-7
D gene: -
V gene: TRBV27
CDR3 DNA: TGTGCCAGCAGTTTATCGAATCCCTCCTACAATGAGCAGTACTTC
CDR3 protein: CASSLSNPSYNEQYF

clone size: few
J gene: TRBJ2-3
D gene: -
V gene: TRBV5-1
CDR3 DNA: TGCGCCAGCAGCTTCTTTGTCGAAGATACGCAGTATTTT
CDR3 protein: CASSFFVEDTQYF

clone size: -
J gene: TRBJ2-7
D gene: TRBD2
V gene: TRBV7-9
CDR3 DNA: TGTGCCAGCAGCTCGGGACTAGCGGGGGGGCCATTTGGCAATGAGCAGTACTTC
CDR3 protein: CASSSGLAGGPFGNEQYF

clone size: few
J gene: TRBJ2-3
D gene: TRBD2
V gene: TRBV10-2
CDR3 DNA: TGCGCCAGCACGTGGTCTAGCGGGGGGCCTATGGATACGCAGTATTTT
CDR3 protein: CASTWSSGGPMDTQYF

clone size: few
J gene: TRBJ2-7
D gene: -
V gene: TRBV7-2
CDR3 DNA: TGTGCCAGCAGCTTAGCCCCCCTAGCGACCACCTACGAGCAGTACTTC
CDR3 protein: CASSLAPLATTYEQYF

clone size: -
J gene: TRBJ2-3
D gene: -
V gene: TRBV7-2
CDR3 DNA: TGTGCCAGCAGCTTAAGGGTTCTAAAAACGGGGAGCACAGATACGCAGTATTTT
CDR3 protein: CASSLRVLKTGSTDTQYF

clone size: -
J gene: TRBJ2-7
D gene: TRBD2
V gene: TRBV7-2
CDR3 DNA: TGTGCCAGCAGCAGATCTAGCGGGGGGGCCTACGAGCAGTACTTC
CDR3 protein: CASSRSSGGAYEQYF